This entry lists 10 T cell receptor beta chains sequenced from one sample in a study of blood T cells in healthy people across ages (dated by TCRdb to between 2014 and 2017). The receptor library was made with 5' RACE. TCRdb records Illumina HiSeq 2500 as the sequencer. A second roughly 6 to 12 cycle PCR used a sample-barcoded 5' primer and a J-beta primer mix. TCRdb reworked the public reads: Q25 trimming with fastp, MiXCR clone assembly, productive beta chains retained. When rows share a CDR3 protein, they turn into one entry using the most common DNA and genes. For this sample the table gives approximately 770,000 distinct CDR3 sequences, of which roughly 60% were detected only once. The ten top clones hold 20% to 25% of the sample. The sample was blood. Receptor source: a man aged 25-45 years in good health.

The CDR3 spells CASSASPLDEQYF. CDR3 in DNA: TGTGCCAGCAGCGCCTCTCCCTTGGACGAGCAGTACTTC. V is TRBV9 and J is TRBJ2-4; D is uncertain. TRBJ2-7 explains the end of the DNA better; the J call may be wrong. The CDR3 is 13 amino acids. Germline loops: CDR1 SGDLS, CDR2 YYNGEE.

This clonotype was seen once. This may stem from a read error, because a much larger clone lies one nucleotide away. V and J are TRBV6-5 and TRBJ2-1; tentative D call: TRBD2 (5 bases). The CDR3 contains 14 residues. Per germline, CDR1 MNHEY and CDR2 SVGAGI. V lost 3 bases and J lost 5, with 11 bases in between. CDR3 in amino acids: CASSYTPEDNEQFF. In nucleotides, the CDR3 is TGTGCCAGCAGTTATACTCCGGAGGACAATGAGCAGTTCTTC.

This clonotype has just a few counts. The gene calls are TRBV4-3 and TRBJ2-1; a weak D match, TRBD2 (6 bases). This CDR3 is built from 16 residues. The ends were cut back, 4 bases at V and 3 bases at J, with 16 bases in the middle. The germline V gene has CDR1 LGHNA and CDR2 YSLEER. The CDR3 DNA is TGCGCCAGCAGCCCCCGACGACTAGGTGGCTACAATGAGCAGTTCTTC. As protein: CASSPRRLGGYNEQFF.

The chain combines TRBV20-1 with TRBJ2-1, with 11 bases aligning to TRBD2. The CDR3 is 14 amino acids. In germline, CDR1 is DFQATT, CDR2 SNEGSKA (reference sequence). Here the CDR3 DNA reads TGCAGCCTGGATAGACTAGCGGGGTATAATGAGCAGTTCTTC. Translated, it gives CSLDRLAGYNEQFF.

This rearrangement joins TRBV12-3 or TRBV12-4 to TRBJ2-7, with 7 bases aligning to TRBD1. This CDR3 is 14 amino acids long. The ends lost 6 bases at V and 3 bases at J; junction bases unmatched: 8. CDR3 in amino acids: CASRSGTELYEQYF. The CDR3 DNA is TGTGCCAGCAGATCCGGGACAGAGCTCTACGAGCAGTACTTC.

The J gene is TRBJ2-3, the V gene TRBV27; 12 bases are shared with TRBD2. CDR1 is MNHEY, CDR2 SMNVEV, per germline (reference sequence). The CDR3 consists of 17 residues. V gave up 3 bases and J gave up 6 bases; unmatched junction bases: 10. In DNA, the CDR3 is TGTGCCAGCAGTTTTTTGCTAGCGGGAGGGCCTCGGGATACGCAGTATTTT. Translation gives CASSFLLAGGPRDTQYF.

This chain uses TRBV6-2 or TRBV6-3 with TRBJ2-7; 10 bases align to TRBD2. Germline assignment: CDR1 MNHEY and CDR2 SVGEGT. The length of the CDR3 is 17 residues. After removal of 3 bases from V and 2 bases from J, the junction contained 10 bases not matched to a gene. This CDR3 reads CASSYSMGLAGAYEQYF. For the CDR3, the DNA is TGTGCCAGCAGTTATTCGATGGGGCTAGCGGGAGCCTACGAGCAGTACTTC.

This clonotype showed up many times. The chain couples TRBV10-3 to TRBJ2-7, with D perhaps matching TRBD1 or TRBD2 (7 bases each). CDR1 ENHRY and CDR2 SYGVKD come from the germline V gene. Trimming left V 5 bases short and J 3 bases short, with 17 bases between. This CDR3 spans 15 amino acids. CDR3 in amino acids: CAISYLRGGDYEQYF. In DNA, the CDR3 is TGTGCCATCAGTTACCTCAGGGGGGGCGACTACGAGCAGTACTTC.

The chain couples TRBV21-1 to TRBJ2-7; no check of the table's D call, TRBD2, against the DNA was made. TRBV21-1 is given as a pseudogene. This CDR3 is built from 18 residues. CDR3 in amino acids: CASSKDCRTSGGREAQYF. DNA of the CDR3: TGTGCCAGCAGCAAAGATTGTAGGACTAGCGGAGGCCGGGAGGCCCAGTACTTC.

Ten or more counts support this clonotype. This sequence joins TRBV6-2 or TRBV6-3 and TRBJ2-7; D gene uncertain. Trimming took off 0 bases at V and 5 bases at J, with 2 bases between the two ends. Germline-derived CDR1 and CDR2 are MNHEY and SVGEGT. The CDR3 has 11 amino acids. The CDR3 protein is CASSYSNEQYF. The CDR3, as DNA: TGTGCCAGCAGTTACTCGAACGAGCAGTACTTC.